This passage covers 16 T cell receptor beta chains from one sample sequenced in a study of identical twins. TCRdb reprocessed the 5' RACE reads via MiXCR and lists one record per CDR3 protein. Of about 200,000 distinct CDR3 sequences in the sample, around 8% were seen once. A further study also used this sample, focusing on yellow fever vaccine responses in identical twins.

Specimen: memory (CD45RO+) T cells sorted from blood. The receptors were sampled from a woman younger than 30 in good health.

This clonotype was observed many times. The gene calls are TRBV12-3 or TRBV12-4 and TRBJ1-5, with D perhaps matching TRBD1 (5 bases). CDR3 size: 15 residues. Trimming left V 6 bases short and J 1 base short, with 13 bases between. The DNA for the CDR3 is TGTGCCAGCAGCCCCCGCGGGACCAGCAATCAGCCCCAGCATTTT. This encodes CASSPRGTSNQPQHF.

This clonotype was seen a few times. In DNA, the CDR3 is TGTGCCAGCGCGGGTAGGATTGAAGAGACCCAGTACTTC. Translation gives CASAGRIEETQYF. The chain carries TRBV7-3 and TRBJ2-5; perhaps TRBD2 as D (5 bases). In germline, CDR1 is SGHTA, CDR2 FQGTGA. There are 13 residues in the CDR3. Trimming removed 8 bases from V and 3 bases from J, with 13 bases in between.

As for this clonotype: Compared with germline, one end of the junction differs, possibly owing to a read error. The V gene is TRBV6-1, the J gene TRBJ2-1; D is uncertain. Germline CDR1 reads MNHNS; CDR2 reads SASEGT. The CDR3 runs 13 residues. CDR3 in amino acids: CASSEDFRNEQFF. The CDR3 nucleotides are TGTGCCAGCAGCGAAGATTTTAGAAATGAGCAGTTCTTC.

This chain links TRBV6-2 or TRBV6-3 with TRBJ2-7, with no clear D. The germline V and J ends were trimmed by 2 bases and 2 bases, with 7 bases remaining between them. The CDR3 extends over 13 amino acids. Germline V gene lookup returns CDR1 MNHEY and CDR2 SVGEGT. The CDR3 nucleotides read TGTGCCAGCAGTTACGACGGTGCCTACGAGCAGTACTTC. This codes for CASSYDGAYEQYF.

This clonotype was observed at least ten times. The V gene is TRBV12-3 or TRBV12-4, the J gene TRBJ2-2; D possibly corresponds to TRBD1 (6 bases). This CDR3 has 15 amino acids. The V end was cut by 7 bases, the J end by 0 bases, with 12 bases between. The CDR3 reads CASTLQGPNTGELFF. The CDR3 coding sequence is TGTGCCAGCACCTTACAGGGCCCGAACACCGGGGAGCTGTTTTTT.

In its sample, this clonotype was seen many times. The CDR3 nucleotides are TGTGCCAGCAGTTACTCGGGGACGGGCAATCAGCCCCAGCATTTT. Its protein is CASSYSGTGNQPQHF. V gene TRBV6-5 combines with J gene TRBJ1-5; tentatively, D is TRBD1 (5 bases). CDR1 and CDR2 (germline): MNHEY, SVGAGI. This CDR3 has 15 residues. V was clipped by 0 bases and J by 2 bases, with 8 bases between them.

This clonotype was observed at least ten times. V is TRBV3-1 and J is TRBJ2-1; D might be TRBD2 (5 bases). CDR1 and CDR2 from the germline V gene are LGHDT and YNNKEL (reference sequence). With 2 bases removed from V and 5 bases from J, the gap between germline ends came to 16 bases. The CDR3 runs 16 residues. The DNA for the CDR3 is TGTGCCAGCAGCCAATTAAGGCTAGCCATCAACAATGAGCAGTTCTTC. As protein: CASSQLRLAINNEQFF.

This chain connects TRBV9 to TRBJ1-1; a weak D match, TRBD1 (5 bases). The CDR3 totals 13 residues. With 0 bases removed from V and 8 bases from J, the gap between germline ends came to 11 bases. The germline CDR1 and CDR2 sequences are SGDLS and YYNGEE. CDR3 nucleotides: TGTGCCAGCAGCGTAGCAGAGGGACGGGAAGCTTTCTTT. It is translated as CASSVAEGREAFF.

The V call is TRBV7-2, the J call TRBJ1-6; 7 bases fit TRBD1. The CDR3 has 15 residues. Germline V gives CDR1 SGHTA, CDR2 FQGNSA. With 5 bases clipped from V and 3 bases from J, the junction kept 4 bases outside the gene matches. Written as DNA, the CDR3 is TGTGCCAGCAGCATCGGGGACAGCTATAATTCACCCCTCCACTTT. It is translated as CASSIGDSYNSPLHF.

A note on this clonotype: Being one base from a much bigger clone, this may be a read error. The rearrangement links TRBV2 to TRBJ1-6; possibly TRBD1 for D (6 bases). This CDR3 is built from 18 residues. Germline values: CDR1 SNHLY, CDR2 FYNNEI. In DNA, the CDR3 is TGTGCCATCAGTTTTGGGGGGCTTTTAGGGGATGTAAATTCACCCCTCCACTTT. Protein: CAISFGGLLGDVNSPLHF.

This clonotype was observed many times. V and J are TRBV6-1 and TRBJ1-5; 9 nucleotides agree with TRBD1. V shed 2 bases, J shed 6 bases, and the junction held 8 bases outside the gene matches. The germline gives CDR1 MNHNS, CDR2 SASEGT. This CDR3 has 16 residues. The CDR3 coding sequence is TGTGCCAGCAGTGAAAGGTTACAGGGGGCCAGTCAGCCCCAGCATTTT. Translated: CASSERLQGASQPQHF.

This clonotype was found many times. The rearrangement joins TRBV12-3 or TRBV12-4 to TRBJ2-7; TRBD1 aligns across 10 bases. There are 15 residues in the CDR3. The ends lost 4 bases at V and 4 bases at J; junction bases unmatched: 7. The CDR3 region has the DNA TGTGCCAGCAGTTCAATGGACAGGGGGAGTTACGAGCAGTACTTC. Translation: CASSSMDRGSYEQYF.

This clonotype has more than one count but fewer than ten. The chain employs TRBV12-3 or TRBV12-4 and TRBJ2-7; the match to TRBD1 covers 8 bases. The CDR3 length is 14 residues. Trimming took 6 bases from V and 2 from J; bases not matched to a gene: 6. The CDR3 loop reads CASSYRDRPYEQYF. The CDR3 DNA reads as TGTGCCAGCAGCTATAGGGACAGGCCCTACGAGCAGTACTTC.

Only a few counts were recorded for this clonotype. The rearrangement links TRBV7-2 to TRBJ2-1, with D possibly being TRBD2 (7 bases). Germline V gene sequence: CDR1 SGHTA, CDR2 FQGNSA. The CDR3 is 16 amino acids. The V gene lost 0 bases and the J gene lost 6 bases, with 15 bases spanning the gap. This CDR3 is CASSLARGAFFNEQFF. The CDR3 nucleotides are TGTGCCAGCAGCTTAGCTCGGGGGGCCTTTTTCAATGAGCAGTTCTTC. Drawing the rest from reference TRBV7-2 and TRBJ2-1, the complete variable domain is GAGVSQSPSNKVTEKGKDVELRCDPISGHTALYWYRQSLGQGLEFLIYFQGNSAPDKSGLPSDRFSAERTGGSVSTLTIQRTQQEDSAVYLCASSLARGAFFNEQFFGPGTRLTVL.

The chain is built from TRBV6-5 and TRBJ1-1; tentative D call: TRBD1 (5 bases). In germline, CDR1 is MNHEY, CDR2 SVGAGI. V was clipped by 0 bases and J by 0 bases, with 11 bases between them. This CDR3 region has 16 residues. The chain's CDR3 is CASSYSRGGVNTEAFF. In nucleotides, the CDR3 is TGTGCCAGCAGTTACTCGAGGGGAGGCGTGAACACTGAAGCTTTCTTT.

This clonotype was detected many times. The rearrangement uses TRBV5-1 and TRBJ1-1, with D perhaps matching TRBD1 (6 bases). Between the trimmed V and J ends, which lost 4 bases and 2 bases, there was a span of 12 bases. Germline V gene sequence: CDR1 SGHRS, CDR2 YFSETQ. This CDR3 contains 14 residues. This chain's CDR3 is CASSPGGRNTEAFF. The CDR3, as DNA: TGCGCCAGCAGCCCGGGGGGGCGTAACACTGAAGCTTTCTTT.